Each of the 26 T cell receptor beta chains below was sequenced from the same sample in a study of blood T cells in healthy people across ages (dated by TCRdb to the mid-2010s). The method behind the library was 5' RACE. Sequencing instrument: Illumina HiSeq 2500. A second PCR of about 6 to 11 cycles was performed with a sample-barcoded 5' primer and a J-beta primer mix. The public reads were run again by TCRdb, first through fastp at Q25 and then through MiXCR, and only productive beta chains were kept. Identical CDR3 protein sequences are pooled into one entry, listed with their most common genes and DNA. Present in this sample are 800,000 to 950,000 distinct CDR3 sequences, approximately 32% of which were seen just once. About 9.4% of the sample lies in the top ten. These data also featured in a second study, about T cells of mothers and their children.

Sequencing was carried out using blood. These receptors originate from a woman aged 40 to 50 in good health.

DNA for the CDR3: TGTGCCAGCAGCAGGGACAGGGGTTGGAACACTGAAGCTTTCTTT. Translating gives CASSRDRGWNTEAFF. The chain couples TRBV2 to TRBJ1-1; 10 nucleotides agree with TRBD1. From germline, CDR1 is SNHLY and CDR2 FYNNEI. V lost 6 bases to trimming and J lost 1 base; unmatched junction nucleotides: 5. This CDR3 is 15 amino acids long.

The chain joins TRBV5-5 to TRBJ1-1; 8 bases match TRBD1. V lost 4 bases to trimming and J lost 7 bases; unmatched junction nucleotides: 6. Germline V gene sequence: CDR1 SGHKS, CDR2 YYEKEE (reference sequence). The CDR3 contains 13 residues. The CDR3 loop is CASSRSGTGEAFF. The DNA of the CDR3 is TGTGCCAGCAGCAGATCCGGGACAGGTGAAGCTTTCTTT.

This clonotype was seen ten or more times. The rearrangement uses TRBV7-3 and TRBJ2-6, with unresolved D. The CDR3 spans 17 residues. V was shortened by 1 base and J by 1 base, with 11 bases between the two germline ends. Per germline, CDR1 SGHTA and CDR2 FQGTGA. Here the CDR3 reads CASSLMPAESGANVLTF. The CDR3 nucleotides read TGTGCCAGCAGCTTAATGCCAGCCGAATCTGGGGCCAACGTCCTGACTTTC. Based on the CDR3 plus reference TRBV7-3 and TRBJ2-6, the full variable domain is GAGVSQTPSNKVTEKGKYVELRCDPISGHTALYWYRQSLGQGPEFLIYFQGTGAADDSGLPNDRFFAVRPEGSVSTLKIQRTERGDSAVYLCASSLMPAESGANVLTFGAGSRLTVL.

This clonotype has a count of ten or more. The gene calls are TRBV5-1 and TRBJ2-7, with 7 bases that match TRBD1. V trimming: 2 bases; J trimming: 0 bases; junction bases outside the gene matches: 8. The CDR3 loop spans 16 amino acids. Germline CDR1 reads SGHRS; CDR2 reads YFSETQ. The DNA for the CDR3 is TGCGCCAGCAGCTTAACTGGGACAGCGATCTCCTACGAGCAGTACTTC. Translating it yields CASSLTGTAISYEQYF.

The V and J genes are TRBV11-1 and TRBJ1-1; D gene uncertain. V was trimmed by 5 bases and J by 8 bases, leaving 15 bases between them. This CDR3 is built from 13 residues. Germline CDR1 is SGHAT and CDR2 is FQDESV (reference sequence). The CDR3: CASSRSTSREAFF. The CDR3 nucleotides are TGTGCCAGCAGCCGTTCAACCTCTCGGGAAGCTTTCTTT. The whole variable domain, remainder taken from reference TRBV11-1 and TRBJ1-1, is EAEVAQSPRYKITEKSQAVAFWCDPISGHATLYWYRQILGQGPELLVQFQDESVVDDSQLPKDRFSAERLKGVDSTLKIQPAELGDSAMYLCASSRSTSREAFFGQGTRLTVV.

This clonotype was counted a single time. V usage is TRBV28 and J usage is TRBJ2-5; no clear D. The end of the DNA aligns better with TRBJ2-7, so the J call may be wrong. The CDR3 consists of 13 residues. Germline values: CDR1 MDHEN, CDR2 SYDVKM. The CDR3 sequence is CASMDGLTYEQYF. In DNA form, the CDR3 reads TGTGCCAGCATGGACGGGTTAACCTACGAGCAGTACTTC.

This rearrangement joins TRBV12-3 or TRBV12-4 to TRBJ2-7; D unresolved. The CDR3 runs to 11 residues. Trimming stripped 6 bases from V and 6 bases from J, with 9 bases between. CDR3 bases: TGTGCCAGCAGCCCGCAGCCCGAGCAGTACTTC. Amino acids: CASSPQPEQYF.

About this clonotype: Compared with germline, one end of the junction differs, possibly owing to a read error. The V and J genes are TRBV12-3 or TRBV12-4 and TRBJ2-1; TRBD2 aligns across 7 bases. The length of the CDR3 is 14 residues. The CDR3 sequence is CASNLAGYKNEQFF. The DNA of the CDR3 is TGTGCCAGCAATTTAGCGGGCTACAAAAATGAGCAGTTCTTC.

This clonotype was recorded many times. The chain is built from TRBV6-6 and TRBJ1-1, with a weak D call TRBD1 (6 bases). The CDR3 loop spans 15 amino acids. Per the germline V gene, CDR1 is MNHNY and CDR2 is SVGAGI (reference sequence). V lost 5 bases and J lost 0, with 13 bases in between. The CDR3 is CASSRGQSMNTEAFF. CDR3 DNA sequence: TGTGCCAGCAGTCGGGGACAATCCATGAACACTGAAGCTTTCTTT.

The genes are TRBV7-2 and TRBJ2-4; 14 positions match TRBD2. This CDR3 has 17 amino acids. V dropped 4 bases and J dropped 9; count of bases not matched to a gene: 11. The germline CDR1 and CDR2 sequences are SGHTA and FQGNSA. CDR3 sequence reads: CASSSGLAGGGQGIQYF. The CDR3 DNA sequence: TGTGCCAGCAGCTCCGGACTAGCGGGGGGAGGGCAGGGCATTCAGTACTTC.

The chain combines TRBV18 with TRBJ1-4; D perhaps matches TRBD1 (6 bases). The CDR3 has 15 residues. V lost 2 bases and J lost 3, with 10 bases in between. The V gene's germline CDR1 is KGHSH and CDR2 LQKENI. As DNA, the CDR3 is TGTGCCAGCTCACCAAACAGGGCAGCTAATGAAAAACTGTTTTTT. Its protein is CASSPNRAANEKLFF.

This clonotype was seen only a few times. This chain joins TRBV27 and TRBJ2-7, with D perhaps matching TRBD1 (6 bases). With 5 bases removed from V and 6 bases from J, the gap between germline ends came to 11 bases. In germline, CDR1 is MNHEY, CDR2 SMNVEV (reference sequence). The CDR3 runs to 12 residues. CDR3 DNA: TGTGCCAGCAGTGGGGGCTCTCGCGAGCAGTACTTC. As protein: CASSGGSREQYF.

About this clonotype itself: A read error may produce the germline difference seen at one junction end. The CDR3 sequence is CAGSNDRRWSNTEAFF. CDR3 in DNA: TGTGCCGGCAGCAACGACAGGCGATGGTCGAACACTGAAGCTTTCTTT. This chain connects TRBV6-5 to TRBJ1-1, with a tentative D call TRBD1 (6 bases). Per germline, CDR1 MNHEY and CDR2 SVGAGI. The CDR3 is 16 amino acids.

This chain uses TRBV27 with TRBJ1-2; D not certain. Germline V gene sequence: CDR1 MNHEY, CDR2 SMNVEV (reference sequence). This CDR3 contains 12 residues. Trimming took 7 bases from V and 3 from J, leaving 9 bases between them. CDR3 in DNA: TGTGCCAGCAAGGGCAGATACTATGGCTACACCTTC. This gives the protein CASKGRYYGYTF.

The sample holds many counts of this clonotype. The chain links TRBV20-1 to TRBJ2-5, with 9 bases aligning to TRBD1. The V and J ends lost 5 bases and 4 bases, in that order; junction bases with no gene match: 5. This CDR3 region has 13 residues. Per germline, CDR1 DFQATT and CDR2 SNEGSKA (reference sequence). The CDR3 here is CSAGQGSTETQYF. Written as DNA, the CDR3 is TGCAGTGCTGGACAGGGGTCCACAGAGACCCAGTACTTC.

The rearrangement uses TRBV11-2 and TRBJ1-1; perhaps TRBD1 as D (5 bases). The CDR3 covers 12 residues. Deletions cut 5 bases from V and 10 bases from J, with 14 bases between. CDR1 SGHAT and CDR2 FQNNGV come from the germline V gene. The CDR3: CASSADRGSAFF. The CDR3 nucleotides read TGTGCCAGCAGCGCGGACCGGGGGTCAGCTTTCTTT.

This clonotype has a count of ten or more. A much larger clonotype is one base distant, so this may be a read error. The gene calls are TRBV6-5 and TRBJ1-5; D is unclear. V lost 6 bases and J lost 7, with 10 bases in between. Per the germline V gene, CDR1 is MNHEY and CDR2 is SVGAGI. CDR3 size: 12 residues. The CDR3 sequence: CASRTGSQPQHF. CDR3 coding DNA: TGTGCCAGCAGGACGGGGAGCCAGCCCCAGCATTTT.

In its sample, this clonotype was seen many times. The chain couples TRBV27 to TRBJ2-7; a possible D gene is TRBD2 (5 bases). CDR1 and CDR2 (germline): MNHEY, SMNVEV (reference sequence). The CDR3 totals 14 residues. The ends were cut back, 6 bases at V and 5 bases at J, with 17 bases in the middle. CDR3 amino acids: CASSCTEWRDEQYF. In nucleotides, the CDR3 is TGTGCCAGCAGCTGCACCGAGTGGCGGGACGAGCAGTACTTC.

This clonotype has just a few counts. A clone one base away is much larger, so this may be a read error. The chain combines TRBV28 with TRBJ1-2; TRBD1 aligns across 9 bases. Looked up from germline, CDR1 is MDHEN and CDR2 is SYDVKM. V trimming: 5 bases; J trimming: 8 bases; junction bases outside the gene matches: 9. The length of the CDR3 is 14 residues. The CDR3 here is CASSLGTGTGGYTF. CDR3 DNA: TGTGCCAGCAGTCTCGGGACAGGGACCGGCGGCTACACCTTC.

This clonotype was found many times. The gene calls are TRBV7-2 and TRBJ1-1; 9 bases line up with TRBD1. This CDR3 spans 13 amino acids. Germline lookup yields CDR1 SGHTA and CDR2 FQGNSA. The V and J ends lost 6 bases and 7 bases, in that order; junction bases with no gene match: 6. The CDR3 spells CASSPGQGYEAFF. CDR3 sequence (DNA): TGTGCCAGCAGTCCGGGACAGGGATATGAAGCTTTCTTT.

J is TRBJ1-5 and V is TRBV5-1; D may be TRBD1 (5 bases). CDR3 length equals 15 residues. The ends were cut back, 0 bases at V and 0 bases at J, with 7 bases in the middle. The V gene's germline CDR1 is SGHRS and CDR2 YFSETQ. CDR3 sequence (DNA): TGCGCCAGCAGCTTGGATGGGGGTAGCAATCAGCCCCAGCATTTT. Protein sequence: CASSLDGGSNQPQHF.

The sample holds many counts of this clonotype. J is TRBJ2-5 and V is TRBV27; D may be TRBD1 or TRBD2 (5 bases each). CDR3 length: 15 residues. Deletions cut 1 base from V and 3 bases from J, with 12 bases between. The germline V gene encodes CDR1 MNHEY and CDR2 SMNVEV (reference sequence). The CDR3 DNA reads TGTGCCAGCAGTTTATGGGGGTCGGGGAAAGAGACCCAGTACTTC. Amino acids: CASSLWGSGKETQYF.

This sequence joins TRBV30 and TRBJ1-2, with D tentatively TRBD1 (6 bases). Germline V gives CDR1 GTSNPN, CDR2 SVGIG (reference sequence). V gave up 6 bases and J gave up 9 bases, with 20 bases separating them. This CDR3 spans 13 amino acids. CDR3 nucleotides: TGTGCCTGCGAAACTACAGGGTTGTTTAGCTACACCTTC. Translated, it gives CACETTGLFSYTF. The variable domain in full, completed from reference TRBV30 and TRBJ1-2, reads SQTIHQWPATLVQPVGSPLSLECTVEGTSNPNLYWYRQAAGRGLQLLFYSVGIGQISSEVPQNLSASRPQDRQFILSSKKLLLSDSGFYLCACETTGLFSYTFGSGTRLTVV.

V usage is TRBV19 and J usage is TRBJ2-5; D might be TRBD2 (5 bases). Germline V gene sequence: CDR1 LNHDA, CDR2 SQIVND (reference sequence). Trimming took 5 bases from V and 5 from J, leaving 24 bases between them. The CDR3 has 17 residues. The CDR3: CASSAAPGAGFGETQYF. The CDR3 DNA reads TGTGCCAGTAGTGCCGCCCCGGGCGCGGGCTTTGGGGAGACCCAGTACTTC.

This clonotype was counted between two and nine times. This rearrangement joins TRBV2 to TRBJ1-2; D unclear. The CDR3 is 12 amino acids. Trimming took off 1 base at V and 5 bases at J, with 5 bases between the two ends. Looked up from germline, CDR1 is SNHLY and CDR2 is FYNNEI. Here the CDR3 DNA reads TGTGCCAGCAGTGAAGGGGTATATGGCTACACCTTC. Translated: CASSEGVYGYTF.

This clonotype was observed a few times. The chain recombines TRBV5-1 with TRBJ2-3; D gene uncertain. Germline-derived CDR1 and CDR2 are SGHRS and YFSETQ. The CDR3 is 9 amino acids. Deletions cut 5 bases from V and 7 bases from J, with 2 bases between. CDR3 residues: CASRHTQYF. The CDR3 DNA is TGCGCCAGCAGGCATACGCAGTATTTT. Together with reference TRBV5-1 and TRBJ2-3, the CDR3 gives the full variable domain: KAGVTQTPRYLIKTRGQQVTLSCSPISGHRSVSWYQQTPGQGLQFLFEYFSETQRNKGNFPGRFSGRQFSNSRSEMNVSTLELGDSALYLCASRHTQYFGPGTRLTVL.